The 21 T cell receptor beta chains in this list originate from one sample, sequenced in a study of molecular identifiers for immune sequencing clone quantification. TCRdb re-derived calls from the PCR reads in MiXCR, one entry per CDR3 protein. The table lists about half a million distinct CDR3 sequences, around 23% of them singletons, with around 0.76% in the top ten. Sequenced sample: naive CD8+ T cells from blood, with Jurkat cell RNA spiked in. The subset is: FACS-sorted CD8+CD4-CCR7+CD45RA+ naive T cells. The receptors shown here come from a human donor in good health. Some libraries in this study had Jurkat cell RNA spiked in.

The rearrangement links TRBV14 to TRBJ2-7, with D perhaps matching TRBD2 (6 bases). The CDR3 consists of 15 residues. Trimming left V 0 bases short and J 7 bases short, with 16 bases between. CDR1 and CDR2 (germline): SGHDN, FVKESK. The CDR3 protein is CASSQDREGLEEQYF. The CDR3 DNA reads as TGTGCCAGCAGCCAAGATCGCGAGGGACTTGAAGAGCAGTACTTC. The whole variable domain, filled in from reference TRBV14 and TRBJ2-7, reads EAGVTQFPSHSVIEKGQTVTLRCDPISGHDNLYWYRRVMGKEIKFLLHFVKESKQDESGMPNNRFLAERTGGTYSTLKVQPAELEDSGVYFCASSQDREGLEEQYFGPGTRLTVT.

There are a few counts of this clonotype. The chain combines TRBV12-3 or TRBV12-4 with TRBJ2-1, with TRBD1 matching 8 bases. CDR3 length: 16 residues. V was clipped by 4 bases and J by 5 bases; unmatched bases: 10. In nucleotides, the CDR3 is TGTGCCAGCAGTTACTCAGGGGGCCACGGTAACAATGAGCAGTTCTTC. This sequence encodes CASSYSGGHGNNEQFF.

The table lists this clonotype with a few counts. This sequence joins TRBV6-2 or TRBV6-3 and TRBJ1-3, with D unresolved. The CDR3 covers 15 residues. Germline CDR1 reads MNHEY; CDR2 reads SVGEGT. Trimming left V 3 bases short and J 0 bases short, with 9 bases between. The CDR3 loop reads CASSYEEFSGNTIYF. DNA of the CDR3: TGTGCCAGCAGTTATGAAGAGTTCTCTGGAAACACCATATATTTT.

This clonotype has just a few counts. This chain connects TRBV4-3 to TRBJ2-1, with 8 bases aligning to TRBD2. V gave up 4 bases and J gave up 3 bases; unmatched junction bases: 5. The CDR3 runs to 15 residues. From germline, CDR1 is LGHNA and CDR2 YSLEER. CDR3 DNA: TGCGCCAGCAGCCCCTGGACTAGCAACTACAATGAGCAGTTCTTC. It yields the protein CASSPWTSNYNEQFF.

This clonotype was observed a few times. V is TRBV19 and J is TRBJ2-4, with 12 nucleotides matching TRBD2. V lost 5 bases, J lost 8 bases, and 10 bases stayed unmatched. Germline values: CDR1 LNHDA, CDR2 SQIVND (reference sequence). The CDR3 extends over 16 amino acids. The CDR3 DNA is TGTGCCAGTAGTCCCCGGACTAGCGGGAATAGGGACATTCAGTACTTC. Its translation: CASSPRTSGNRDIQYF. The whole variable domain, remainder taken from reference TRBV19 and TRBJ2-4, is DGGITQSPKYLFRKEGQNVTLSCEQNLNHDAMYWYRQDPGQGLRLIYYSQIVNDFQKGDIAEGYSVSREKKESFPLTVTSAQKNPTAFYLCASSPRTSGNRDIQYFGAGTRLSVL.

V usage is TRBV6-1 and J usage is TRBJ1-5; tentative D call: TRBD1 (6 bases). The CDR3 is 16 amino acids. V was clipped by 5 bases and J by 0 bases, with 14 bases between them. The V gene's germline CDR1 is MNHNS and CDR2 SASEGT. The CDR3 region is CASSSLRGHSNQPQHF. CDR3 nucleotides: TGTGCCAGCAGTTCTCTCAGGGGCCATAGCAATCAGCCCCAGCATTTT.

As regards this clonotype: As the CDR3 is not closed by the conserved phenylalanine or tryptophan, this likely results from a read error. V and J are TRBV12-3 or TRBV12-4 and TRBJ1-1, with TRBD1 identical over 8 bases. The CDR3 runs to 14 residues. V trimming: 8 bases; J trimming: 0 bases; junction bases outside the gene matches: 5. The CDR3 coding sequence is TGTGCCAGCCAACCGGGACAGGTGAACACTGAAGCTTTCTCT. This codes for CASQPGQVNTEAFS.

This clonotype was observed many times. This chain uses TRBV14 with TRBJ2-4; D gene uncertain. The germline V and J ends were trimmed by 3 bases and 0 bases, with 9 bases remaining between them. Germline CDR1 is SGHDN and CDR2 is FVKESK. The CDR3 extends over 15 amino acids. The CDR3 here is CASSQEGIAKNIQYF. The CDR3 nucleotides read TGTGCCAGCAGCCAGGAAGGGATAGCCAAAAACATTCAGTACTTC.

This clonotype was picked up a small number of times. V usage is TRBV9 and J usage is TRBJ2-7; a possible D gene is TRBD1 (5 bases). CDR1 SGDLS and CDR2 YYNGEE come from the germline V gene. The V and J ends lost 3 bases and 6 bases respectively, with 10 bases between them. CDR3 length: 12 amino acids. CDR3 nucleotide sequence: TGTGCCAGCAGCGGTCTGGGGCTCGAGCAGTACTTC. It specifies CASSGLGLEQYF.

This clonotype was seen many times. This chain connects TRBV20-1 to TRBJ1-1; D might be TRBD1 (6 bases). Deletions cut 8 bases from V and 3 bases from J, with 16 bases between. CDR3 length equals 13 residues. Germline V gene lookup returns CDR1 DFQATT and CDR2 SNEGSKA (reference sequence). Here the CDR3 reads CSTSRDKYTEAFF. The CDR3 DNA is TGCAGTACTTCTCGGGACAAATACACTGAAGCTTTCTTT.

This clonotype has only a few counts. V and J are TRBV20-1 and TRBJ2-3, with 9 bases lining up with TRBD1. Trimming took 6 bases from V and 2 from J; bases not matched to a gene: 15. Germline values: CDR1 DFQATT, CDR2 SNEGSKA (reference sequence). The CDR3 runs to 17 residues. CDR3 nucleotide sequence: TGCAGTGCCAGCCGGGACAGGGTTGTAGTGTACACAGATACGCAGTATTTT. Residues: CSASRDRVVVYTDTQYF.

This clonotype was observed a handful of times. The chain is built from TRBV21-1 and TRBJ1-5; TRBD1, the D gene given by the table, was not confirmed from the DNA. TRBV21-1 is a pseudogene segment. The CDR3 is 17 amino acids. CDR3 in amino acids: CASRRQRGAYSNQPQHF. In nucleotides, the CDR3 is TGTGCCAGCAGAAGACAGAGGGGCGCCTATAGCAATCAGCCCCAGCATTTT.

This chain joins TRBV10-2 and TRBJ1-4; D is unclear. Germline assignment: CDR1 WSHSY and CDR2 SAAADI. This CDR3 spans 12 amino acids. Trimming shortened V by 6 bases and J by 6 bases, and 8 bases separated the two germline ends. CDR3 nucleotide sequence: TGCGCCAGCAGAGGGATGGATGAAAAACTGTTTTTT. Encoded protein: CASRGMDEKLFF.

This clonotype was observed many times. This sequence joins TRBV14 and TRBJ1-1; no clear D. This CDR3 contains 14 residues. Trimming removed 4 bases at V and 6 bases at J, with 15 bases between. Germline V lookup: CDR1 SGHDN, CDR2 FVKESK. CDR3 region: CASSPEAGWSEAFF. In DNA form, the CDR3 reads TGTGCCAGCAGCCCCGAGGCCGGTTGGTCTGAAGCTTTCTTT.

This clonotype was found many times. The chain employs TRBV6-5 and TRBJ2-3, with 8 bases that match TRBD1. Germline CDR1 is MNHEY and CDR2 is SVGAGI. Trimming took 6 bases from V and 2 from J; bases not matched to a gene: 7. The CDR3 has 15 amino acids. CDR3 nucleotide sequence: TGTGCCAGCAGCTACCGGGACAGGTACACAGATACGCAGTATTTT. As protein: CASSYRDRYTDTQYF.

This chain links TRBV30 with TRBJ2-7; a possible D gene is TRBD2 (5 bases). Germline values: CDR1 GTSNPN, CDR2 SVGIG (reference sequence). The CDR3 totals 13 residues. V was clipped by 0 bases and J by 3 bases, with 9 bases between them. This chain's CDR3 is CAWSVDEGYEQYF. The CDR3 DNA reads as TGTGCCTGGAGTGTGGACGAGGGCTACGAGCAGTACTTC.

Of note for this clonotype: One junction end does not reproduce the germline sequence, and a read error may be involved. The chain has TRBV7-2 and TRBJ1-2; D uncertain. This CDR3 has 15 residues. The germline CDR1 and CDR2 sequences are SGHTA and FQGNSA. The CDR3 DNA sequence: TGTGCCAGCGGCTTATTTCAGGCCGACGCCTATGGCTACACCTTC. It yields the protein CASGLFQADAYGYTF.

This clonotype has more than one count but fewer than ten. The CDR3 here is CASSYTVRTEAFF. DNA for the CDR3: TGTGCCAGCAGCTATACAGTGAGGACTGAAGCTTTCTTT. The chain uses TRBV6-1 and TRBJ1-1; D gene ambiguous. The V gene lost 6 bases and the J gene lost 5 bases, with 13 bases spanning the gap. The CDR3 totals 13 residues. CDR1 is MNHNS, CDR2 SASEGT, per germline.

A few counts support this clonotype. CDR3 region: CASSPTVGGYGYTF. For the CDR3, the DNA is TGTGCCAGTAGTCCCACAGTTGGAGGCTATGGCTACACCTTC. This chain links TRBV19 with TRBJ1-2, with D unclear. The CDR3 is 14 amino acids. Germline-derived CDR1 and CDR2 are LNHDA and SQIVND (reference sequence). The ends were cut back, 5 bases at V and 4 bases at J, with 14 bases in the middle. Full variable domain (missing parts from reference TRBV19 and TRBJ1-2): DGGITQSPKYLFRKEGQNVTLSCEQNLNHDAMYWYRQDPGQGLRLIYYSQIVNDFQKGDIAEGYSVSREKKESFPLTVTSAQKNPTAFYLCASSPTVGGYGYTFGSGTRLTVV.

J is TRBJ2-7 and V is TRBV9; 10 bases line up with TRBD2. CDR3 length: 16 amino acids. V was pared by 0 bases and J by 5 bases, with 8 bases of the junction left unmatched. The germline CDR1 and CDR2 sequences are SGDLS and YYNGEE. CDR3 nucleotides: TGTGCCAGCAGCGTAGGACGTGCTAGCGGGAGCCACGAGCAGTACTTC. Protein sequence: CASSVGRASGSHEQYF. Based on the CDR3 plus reference TRBV9 and TRBJ2-7, the full variable domain is DSGVTQTPKHLITATGQRVTLRCSPRSGDLSVYWYQQSLDQGLQFLIQYYNGEERAKGNILERFSAQQFPDLHSELNLSSLELGDSALYFCASSVGRASGSHEQYFGPGTRLTVT.

This clonotype was picked up a small number of times. The rearrangement joins TRBV7-3 to TRBJ2-1, with 8 bases identical to TRBD1. This CDR3 is 15 amino acids long. Germline trimming cut 5 bases from V and 7 bases from J; bases unmatched to any gene: 10. The V gene's germline CDR1 is SGHTA and CDR2 FQGTGA. CDR3 protein: CASSPLTGAGNEQFF. The CDR3 DNA is TGTGCCAGCAGCCCCTTGACAGGGGCCGGGAATGAGCAGTTCTTC.